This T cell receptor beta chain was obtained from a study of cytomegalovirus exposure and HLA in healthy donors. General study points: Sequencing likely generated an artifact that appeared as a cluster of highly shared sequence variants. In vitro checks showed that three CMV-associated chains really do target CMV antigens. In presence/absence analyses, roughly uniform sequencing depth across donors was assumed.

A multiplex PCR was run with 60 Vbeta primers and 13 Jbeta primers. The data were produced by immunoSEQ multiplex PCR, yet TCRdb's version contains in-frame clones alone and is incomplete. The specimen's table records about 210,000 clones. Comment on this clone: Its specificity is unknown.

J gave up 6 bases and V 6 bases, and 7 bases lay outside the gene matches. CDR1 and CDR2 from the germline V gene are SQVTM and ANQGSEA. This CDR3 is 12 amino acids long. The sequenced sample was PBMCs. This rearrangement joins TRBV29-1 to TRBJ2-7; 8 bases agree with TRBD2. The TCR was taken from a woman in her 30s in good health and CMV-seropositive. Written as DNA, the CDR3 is TGCAGCGTCAAAGCGGGAGTTGGCGAGCAGTACTTC. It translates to CSVKAGVGEQYF.